Each of the 25 T cell receptor beta chains below was sequenced from the same sample in a study of CD8+CD57+ T cells in acquired aplastic anemia. Individuals selected for sequencing had exhibited CD8+CD57+ cell expansion on flow cytometry. The TCR beta profiling, which covered VDJ combination and CDR3 sequence, was carried out using genomic DNA as the template. TCRdb reanalysed the reads using MiXCR and keeps one entry per CDR3 protein. The sample carries fewer than 250,000 distinct CDR3 sequences, roughly half recorded once. The specimen sequenced was sorted CD4+, CD8+, or CD8+CD57+ T cells (not recorded which) from PBMCs. The origin of the receptors is a human donor with aplastic anemia.

The V and J genes are TRBV24-1 and TRBJ1-5, with TRBD1 matching 7 bases. The V and J ends lost 2 bases and 11 bases, in that order; junction bases with no gene match: 11. This CDR3 is 15 amino acids long. Germline loops: CDR1 KGHDR, CDR2 SFDVKD. The CDR3 loop reads CATSDSRTGRGTQHF. The CDR3 coding sequence is TGTGCCACCAGTGATTCTCGGACAGGCCGGGGGACCCAGCATTTT.

This rearrangement joins TRBV20-1 to TRBJ2-5; D is unresolved. Germline V gene lookup returns CDR1 DFQATT and CDR2 SNEGSKA (reference sequence). The CDR3 has 13 amino acids. V was pared by 3 bases and J by 1 base, with 9 bases between. The CDR3 DNA reads TGCAGTGCTAGTCGGCAGGCCCAAGAGACCCAGTACTTC. Its protein product is CSASRQAQETQYF.

The chain links TRBV19 to TRBJ2-7; 9 bases align to TRBD1. This CDR3 has 15 amino acids. CDR1 and CDR2 (germline): LNHDA, SQIVND (reference sequence). V shed 5 bases, J shed 5 bases, and the junction held 10 bases outside the gene matches. This CDR3 reads CASSETGTGIHEQYF. For the CDR3, the DNA is TGTGCCAGTAGTGAGACCGGGACAGGGATCCACGAGCAGTACTTC.

This chain joins TRBV15 and TRBJ1-2; 12 bases map to TRBD1. With V trimmed by 0 bases and J by 8 bases, 22 bases remained unmatched. CDR3 length equals 21 residues. CDR1 and CDR2 (germline): LNHNV, YYDKDF (reference sequence). The CDR3 protein is CATSRDFFLRDRGRRGIGYTF. The CDR3 nucleotides read TGTGCCACCAGCAGAGATTTTTTTCTAAGGGACAGGGGGCGAAGAGGGATCGGCTACACCTTC. Supplemented by reference TRBV15 and TRBJ1-2, the full variable domain reads DAMVIQNPRYQVTQFGKPVTLSCSQTLNHNVMYWYQQKSSQAPKLLFHYYDKDFNNEADTPDNFQSRRPNTSFCFLDIRSPGLGDTAMYLCATSRDFFLRDRGRRGIGYTFGSGTRLTVV.

This clonotype was counted at least ten times. V is TRBV20-1 and J is TRBJ1-1, with D unresolved. V lost 0 bases to trimming and J lost 0 bases, with 14 bases between them. This CDR3 spans 16 amino acids. Germline V gene lookup returns CDR1 DFQATT and CDR2 SNEGSKA (reference sequence). Here the CDR3 DNA reads TGCAGTGCTAGAGATCTCGGCCGGGCGCTGAACACTGAAGCTTTCTTT. Residues: CSARDLGRALNTEAFF.

There are a few counts of this clonotype. Here the CDR3 DNA reads TGTGCCAGCAGTTTATGTTGCGGGAGGTCCGCCTACGAGCAGTACTTC. Amino acid sequence: CASSLCCGRSAYEQYF. The rearrangement uses TRBV28 and TRBJ2-7, with 8 bases that match TRBD2. Germline loops: CDR1 MDHEN, CDR2 SYDVKM. CDR3 size: 16 residues. Trimming cost V 0 bases and J 2 bases; bases outside gene matches: 6.

This sequence joins TRBV10-3 and TRBJ1-2; TRBD1 aligns across 7 bases. The CDR3 is 13 amino acids. CDR1 is ENHRY, CDR2 SYGVKD, per germline. Trimming removed 6 bases from V and 4 bases from J; junction bases left unmatched: 5. CDR3 sequence reads: CAISVDRVYGYTF. The CDR3 DNA sequence: TGTGCCATCAGCGTCGACAGGGTCTATGGCTACACCTTC.

This rearrangement joins TRBV5-1 to TRBJ1-2, with D possibly TRBD1 on 6 matching bases. This CDR3 is 15 amino acids long. The V end was cut by 6 bases, the J end by 4 bases, with 19 bases between. Germline lookup yields CDR1 SGHRS and CDR2 YFSETQ. DNA of the CDR3: TGCGCCAGCAACCCAACTCAGGGACACGGCTATGGCTACACCTTC. Protein product: CASNPTQGHGYGYTF.

As regards this clonotype: Just one base apart from a much larger clone, this may be a read error. This chain uses TRBV19 with TRBJ2-3; D unresolved. CDR1 LNHDA and CDR2 SQIVND come from the germline V gene (reference sequence). The CDR3 has 11 amino acids. V was pared by 11 bases and J by 5 bases, with 11 bases between. The DNA for the CDR3 is TGTGCCTGGAGTGCAGTAGATACGCAGTATTTT. It yields the protein CAWSAVDTQYF.

The table lists this clonotype with many counts. V is TRBV6-5 and J is TRBJ2-7; TRBD2 might be the D (5 bases). The ends were cut back, 2 bases at V and 1 base at J, with 6 bases in the middle. CDR1 is MNHEY and CDR2 is SVGAGI in the germline V gene. This CDR3 has 13 residues. The CDR3 here is CASSYGESYEQYF. CDR3 sequence (DNA): TGTGCCAGCAGTTACGGGGAGTCCTACGAGCAGTACTTC.

The chain carries TRBV20-1 and TRBJ1-6; D is possibly TRBD1 (5 bases). The V end was cut by 1 base, the J end by 10 bases, with 20 bases between. Germline CDR1 is DFQATT and CDR2 is SNEGSKA (reference sequence). This CDR3 has 16 residues. The CDR3 here is CSARVEWGSVTSPLHF. In nucleotides, the CDR3 is TGCAGTGCTAGAGTGGAATGGGGGTCAGTCACCTCACCCCTCCACTTT.

This clonotype was recorded once. This CDR3 fails to terminate in the conserved phenylalanine or tryptophan, so it likely reflects a read error. The V and J genes are TRBV10-3 and TRBJ2-1; maybe TRBD2 (5 bases). The CDR3 runs 13 residues. V dropped 10 bases and J dropped 8 bases, with 18 bases sitting between them. Looked up from germline, CDR1 is ENHRY and CDR2 is SYGVKD. CDR3 residues: CASSEGLGDEQFL. The CDR3 coding sequence is TGTGCCAGCAGCGAGGGTCTTGGGGATGAGCAGTTCCTC.

There are many counts of this clonotype. The chain links TRBV12-3 or TRBV12-4 to TRBJ2-1, with TRBD1 matching over 9 bases. The J segment lost 6 bases and the V segment lost 11 bases, leaving 11 bases of the junction unmatched. There are 14 residues in the CDR3. The CDR3 DNA sequence: TGTGCCTCTTTGTCGGGACAGGGAACCAATGAGCAGTTCTTC. Protein: CASLSGQGTNEQFF.

The chain is built from TRBV10-3 and TRBJ1-1; D gene uncertain. Trimming removed 2 bases at V and 4 bases at J, with 11 bases between. Germline CDR1 and CDR2: ENHRY and SYGVKD. The CDR3 runs 14 residues. CDR3 loop: CAISEADPGTEAFF. The CDR3 nucleotides read TGTGCCATCAGTGAGGCGGATCCAGGCACTGAAGCTTTCTTT.

A remark on this clonotype: Because it lacks the conserved phenylalanine or tryptophan at the end, this CDR3 is likely a read error. CDR3: CASSFGEQFS. In nucleotides, the CDR3 is TGTGCCAGCAGTTTTGGTGAGCAGTTCTCC. The chain joins TRBV25-1 to TRBJ2-1; D is unresolved. The CDR3 extends over 10 amino acids. Trimming took off 5 bases at V and 9 bases at J, with 5 bases between the two ends. Looked up from germline, CDR1 is MGHDK and CDR2 is SYGVNS.

This clonotype was observed many times. This chain uses TRBV7-8 with TRBJ2-1; 12 nucleotides match TRBD1. Per germline, CDR1 SGHVS and CDR2 FQNEAQ. This CDR3 is 15 amino acids long. The ends lost 4 bases at V and 8 bases at J; junction bases unmatched: 6. The CDR3 spells CASSSRGQGADEQFF. The CDR3 DNA sequence: TGTGCCAGCAGCTCGAGGGGACAGGGGGCCGATGAGCAGTTCTTC.

To note about this clonotype: Given the absence of the conserved phenylalanine or tryptophan at the CDR3 end, a read error is likely. The CDR3 protein is CATSEGTGDTGKLFV. The DNA of the CDR3 is TGTGCCACCAGCGAAGGGACAGGGGACACCGGGAAGCTGTTTGTT. This chain links TRBV15 with TRBJ2-2; 10 bases map to TRBD1. Germline loops: CDR1 LNHNV, CDR2 YYDKDF (reference sequence). This CDR3 is 15 amino acids long.

As to this clonotype: Sequence at one end of the junction differs from germline and may be a read error. This chain uses TRBV4-1 with TRBJ1-2; D call uncertain. The germline V gene has CDR1 MGHRA and CDR2 YSYEKL. The CDR3 has 15 residues. CDR3 sequence reads: CASSQNEQIGCGCTF. The CDR3 nucleotides are TGCGCCAGCAGCCAAAATGAACAGATCGGCTGTGGCTGCACCTTC.

This clonotype was counted only a few times. This sequence joins TRBV15 and TRBJ1-2, with 8 bases fitting TRBD1. The CDR3 length is 14 residues. The germline V gene has CDR1 LNHNV and CDR2 YYDKDF (reference sequence). The junction had 7 bases not matched to a gene; V was cut back by 6 bases and J by 4 bases. CDR3: CATRAGGDPYGYTF. The CDR3 DNA is TGTGCCACCAGGGCAGGGGGCGACCCCTATGGCTACACCTTC.

This clonotype came up many times. The chain employs TRBV10-2 and TRBJ1-1; 8 bases are a match to TRBD1. The CDR3 sequence is 15 residues long. Per the germline V gene, CDR1 is WSHSY and CDR2 is SAAADI. J gave up 1 base and V 6 bases, and 7 bases lay outside the gene matches. In DNA form, the CDR3 reads TGCGCCAGCAGGGATACAGGGGGATCGAACACTGAAGCTTTCTTT. Translation gives CASRDTGGSNTEAFF.

As concerns this clonotype: At one of its ends the junction is not consistent with the germline gene, which may arise from a read error. The chain combines TRBV7-3 with TRBJ1-6; no clear D gene. The CDR3 spans 13 residues. Germline CDR1 SGHTA, CDR2 FQGTGA. CDR3 DNA sequence: TGTGCCAGCAGCAATCAGGAGAATTCACCCCTCCACTTC. This sequence encodes CASSNQENSPLHF. Full variable domain (remainder filled in from reference TRBV7-3 and TRBJ1-6): GAGVSQTPSNKVTEKGKYVELRCDPISGHTALYWYRQSLGQGPEFLIYFQGTGAADDSGLPNDRFFAVRPEGSVSTLKIQRTERGDSAVYLCASSNQENSPLHFGNGTRLTVT.

This clonotype has more than one count but fewer than ten. The CDR3 is CASSQSPGQDKAYEQYF. In DNA form, the CDR3 reads TGTGCCAGCAGCCAGTCTCCGGGACAGGATAAAGCCTACGAGCAGTACTTC. V is TRBV3-1 and J is TRBJ2-7, with 8 nucleotides matching TRBD1. V shed 3 bases and J 2 bases; nucleotides not matched to a gene: 12. Germline V lookup: CDR1 LGHDT, CDR2 YNNKEL (reference sequence). CDR3 length: 17 residues.

This clonotype has a count of ten or more. J is TRBJ1-2 and V is TRBV6-2 or TRBV6-3; D gene ambiguous. Germline lookup yields CDR1 MNHEY and CDR2 SVGEGT. This CDR3 is built from 11 residues. With 7 bases removed from V and 5 bases from J, the gap between germline ends came to 8 bases. The CDR3 DNA reads TGTGCCAGCACTCCAGGTTATGGCTACACCTTC. Its protein product is CASTPGYGYTF.

Of note for this clonotype: A read error may explain this, as a much larger clone is one base away. The V and J genes are TRBV13 and TRBJ2-3; 11 bases map to TRBD2. CDR1 and CDR2 from the germline V gene are PRHDT and FYEKMQ (reference sequence). The CDR3 extends over 16 amino acids. Trimming took 2 bases from V and 2 from J; bases not matched to a gene: 3. In nucleotides, the CDR3 is TGTGCCAGCAGCTTATTTAGCGGGAGGGACACAGATACGCAGTATTTT. This encodes CASSLFSGRDTDTQYF.

The V and J genes are TRBV5-1 and TRBJ1-2; weak D call: TRBD1 (6 bases). The V and J ends lost 0 bases and 9 bases respectively, with 15 bases between them. This CDR3 has 14 amino acids. The germline V gene has CDR1 SGHRS and CDR2 YFSETQ. The CDR3 nucleotides read TGCGCCAGCAGCTTGGCCCTAGCGGGGGGCCGCTACACCTTC. Its protein product is CASSLALAGGRYTF.